This T cell receptor (beta chain) was profiled in a study of control samples from healthy donors and cancer patients. The assay was immunoSEQ multiplex PCR, and TCRdb's table has in-frame clones only and misses some. The sample table includes 150,000 to 200,000 clones. Germline lookup yields CDR1 SEHNR and CDR2 FQNEAQ (reference sequence). CDR3 length: 14 amino acids. Trimming shortened V by 1 base and J by 4 bases, and 8 bases separated the two germline ends. The chain links TRBV7-9 to TRBJ1-5; D call uncertain. Material for sequencing was blood. This TCR was recovered from a woman in her 30s in good health. CDR3 sequence: CASSLETINQPQHF. The CDR3 DNA sequence: TGTGCCAGCAGCTTAGAGACTATTAATCAGCCCCAGCATTTT.